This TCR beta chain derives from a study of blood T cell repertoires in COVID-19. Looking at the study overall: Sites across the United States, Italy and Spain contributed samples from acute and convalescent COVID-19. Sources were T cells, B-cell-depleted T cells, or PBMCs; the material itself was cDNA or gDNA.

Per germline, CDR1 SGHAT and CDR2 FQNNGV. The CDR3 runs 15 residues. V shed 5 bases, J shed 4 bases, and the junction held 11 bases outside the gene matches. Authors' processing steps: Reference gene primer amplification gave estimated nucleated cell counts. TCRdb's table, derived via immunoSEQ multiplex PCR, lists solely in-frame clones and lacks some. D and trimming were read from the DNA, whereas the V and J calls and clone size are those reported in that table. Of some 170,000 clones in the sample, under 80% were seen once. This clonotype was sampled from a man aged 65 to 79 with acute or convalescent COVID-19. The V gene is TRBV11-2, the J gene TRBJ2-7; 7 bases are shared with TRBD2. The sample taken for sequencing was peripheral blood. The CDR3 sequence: CASSPPNSGHYEQYF. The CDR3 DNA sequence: TGTGCCAGCAGCCCCCCTAATAGCGGGCATTACGAGCAGTACTTC.